This T cell receptor beta chain was sequenced in a study of blood T cell repertoires in COVID-19. The germline gives CDR1 SGHNT, CDR2 YENEEA. The V segment lost 8 bases and the J segment 0 bases; nucleotides outside the gene matches: 5. This CDR3 comprises 16 residues. The age range of participants was about 18 to 90 years, with residence in more than 20 US areas. Participants had their cohort set by participant-reported clinical history. Data came from immunoSEQ multiplex PCR; TCRdb stores just in-frame clones and leaves some out. The table lists 200,000 to 300,000 clones, around 88% of them singletons.

The TCR sequence derives from a woman between 35 and 50 years old with acute COVID-19. Sequencing was carried out using PBMCs or T cells enriched from blood (not recorded which). V is TRBV11-3 and J is TRBJ2-1, with TRBD2 matching over 12 bases. The CDR3 loop is CASAPTSGSSYNEQFF. The CDR3 DNA reads TGTGCCAGCGCACCGACTAGCGGGAGCTCCTACAATGAGCAGTTCTTC.